Below, 30 T cell receptor beta chains from the same sample are listed, as sequenced in a study of control samples from healthy donors and cancer patients. Using immunoSEQ multiplex PCR, the repertoire was profiled, and TCRdb retains in-frame clones only, with some absent. The sample contains roughly 170,000 clones, 93% of which appear only once. The specimen sequenced was blood. The receptors were sampled from a woman aged 60-75 years in good health.

V gene TRBV19 combines with J gene TRBJ1-2; 8 bases agree with TRBD1. The CDR3 is 15 amino acids. Germline V gene lookup returns CDR1 LNHDA and CDR2 SQIVND (reference sequence). V shed 3 bases and J 4 bases; nucleotides not matched to a gene: 7. The CDR3 protein is CASSIGQGLGYGYTF. In nucleotides, the CDR3 is TGTGCCAGTAGTATCGGACAGGGCCTAGGCTATGGCTACACCTTC.

This sequence joins TRBV12-5 and TRBJ1-1; no reliable D call. Germline V CDR1 and CDR2: LGHNT, FRNRAP. CDR3 length: 15 amino acids. V gave up 1 base and J gave up 6 bases, with 15 bases separating them. The CDR3 nucleotides read TGTGCTAGTGGTTTGGCGATAACCGCGCGTCCTGAAGCTTTCTTT. It specifies CASGLAITARPEAFF. Looking up the rest from reference TRBV12-5 and TRBJ1-1 gives the full variable domain: DARVTQTPRHKVTEMGQEVTMRCQPILGHNTVFWYRQTMMQGLELLAYFRNRAPLDDSGMPKDRFSAEMPDATLATLKIQPSEPRDSAVYFCASGLAITARPEAFFGQGTRLTVV.

V and J are TRBV6-2 or TRBV6-3 and TRBJ1-5, with 10 bases fitting TRBD1. The germline V gene has CDR1 MNHEY and CDR2 SVGEGT. The CDR3 extends over 18 amino acids. With 6 bases clipped from V and 0 bases from J, the junction kept 11 bases outside the gene matches. CDR3 loop: CASSPRDRGPYSNQPQHF. DNA for the CDR3: TGTGCCAGCAGCCCCCGGGACAGGGGTCCCTATAGCAATCAGCCCCAGCATTTT.

The CDR3 loop is CASSLRGGLFQETQYF. In DNA, the CDR3 is TGTGCCAGCTCGTTACGGGGGGGCCTCTTCCAAGAGACCCAGTACTTC. The rearrangement links TRBV18 to TRBJ2-5, with TRBD2 matching over 8 bases. Looked up from germline, CDR1 is KGHSH and CDR2 is LQKENI. CDR3 length: 16 residues. Germline trimming cut 6 bases from V and 1 base from J; bases unmatched to any gene: 10.

The gene calls are TRBV6-1 and TRBJ1-1; D is unclear. V lost 2 bases and J lost 0, with 7 bases in between. This CDR3 is built from 14 residues. The germline gives CDR1 MNHNS, CDR2 SASEGT. In nucleotides, the CDR3 is TGTGCCAGCAGTGAATACCAGCTGAACACTGAAGCTTTCTTT. Translating it yields CASSEYQLNTEAFF.

This chain uses TRBV20-1 with TRBJ1-1, with D unclear. Trimming removed 1 base at V and 4 bases at J, with 4 bases between. The CDR3 is 11 amino acids. The germline gives CDR1 DFQATT, CDR2 SNEGSKA (reference sequence). CDR3 region: CSARGSTEAFF. CDR3 sequence (DNA): TGCAGTGCTAGAGGAAGCACTGAAGCTTTCTTT.

Only one count was recorded for this clone. The chain carries TRBV18 and TRBJ2-3; 9 bases fit TRBD2. This CDR3 region has 15 residues. Germline V gene lookup returns CDR1 KGHSH and CDR2 LQKENI. Trimming took 6 bases from V and 0 from J; bases not matched to a gene: 4. CDR3 nucleotides: TGTGCCAGCTCCCCTAGCGGGGTTAGCACAGATACGCAGTATTTT. It specifies CASSPSGVSTDTQYF.

The chain uses TRBV11-2 and TRBJ1-1; weak D call: TRBD1 (6 bases). V gave up 5 bases and J gave up 0 bases, with 19 bases separating them. CDR3 size: 17 residues. Germline V gene sequence: CDR1 SGHAT, CDR2 FQNNGV. The CDR3 protein is CASSRSGQPMMNTEAFF. The CDR3 region has the DNA TGTGCCAGCAGCCGGAGCGGACAGCCGATGATGAACACTGAAGCTTTCTTT.

This chain links TRBV2 with TRBJ1-1, with D perhaps matching TRBD1 (5 bases). Germline V lookup: CDR1 SNHLY, CDR2 FYNNEI. The CDR3 extends over 15 amino acids. The V end lost 6 bases, the J end lost 0 bases, and 14 bases lay between the germline ends. CDR3 residues: CASSQGAKMNTEAFF. In DNA, the CDR3 is TGTGCCAGCAGCCAAGGGGCCAAGATGAACACTGAAGCTTTCTTT.

The genes are TRBV30 and TRBJ2-5, with 12 bases that match TRBD2. The CDR3 extends over 15 amino acids. J gave up 5 bases and V 0 bases, and 4 bases lay outside the gene matches. Germline-derived CDR1 and CDR2 are GTSNPN and SVGIG (reference sequence). CDR3 DNA: TGTGCCTGGAGTGTACGACTAGCGGGGGTTGAGACCCAGTACTTC. Translating gives CAWSVRLAGVETQYF.

This clone was seen once. The chain links TRBV18 to TRBJ2-7, with 9 bases that match TRBD1. Losses at the gene ends were 10 bases for V and 0 bases for J; bases not matched to a gene: 4. The CDR3 spans 13 residues. Germline loops: CDR1 KGHSH, CDR2 LQKENI. CDR3 in amino acids: CATKQGASYEQYF. For the CDR3, the DNA is TGTGCCACGAAACAGGGGGCCTCCTACGAGCAGTACTTC.

The chain employs TRBV10-3 and TRBJ2-6; the D gene could be TRBD1 or TRBD2 (5 bases each). Germline V gene data show CDR1 as ENHRY and CDR2 as SYGVKD. The V end was cut by 4 bases, the J end by 0 bases, with 22 bases between. The CDR3 covers 20 residues. CDR3 nucleotide sequence: TGTGCCATCAGTGCCCGCCCCACGACAGTGGGAGACTCTGGGGCCAACGTCCTGACTTTC. It is translated as CAISARPTTVGDSGANVLTF.

The V and J genes are TRBV4-1 and TRBJ1-5, with 9 bases that match TRBD1. The V gene's germline CDR1 is MGHRA and CDR2 YSYEKL. The junction had 10 bases not matched to a gene; V was cut back by 3 bases and J by 4 bases. The length of the CDR3 is 17 residues. This CDR3 reads CASSQSRGDRVNQPQHF. Here the CDR3 DNA reads TGCGCCAGCAGCCAGTCCCGAGGGGACAGGGTGAATCAGCCCCAGCATTTT.

The V gene is TRBV7-8, the J gene TRBJ1-4; TRBD1 is a possible D gene (5 bases). The CDR3 runs to 16 residues. Trimming took 4 bases from V and 0 from J, leaving 12 bases between them. The germline V gene encodes CDR1 SGHVS and CDR2 FQNEAQ. The CDR3 loop is CASSSSRGATNEKLFF. As DNA, the CDR3 is TGTGCCAGCAGCTCCAGCCGGGGGGCAACTAATGAAAAACTGTTTTTT.

The DNA of the CDR3 is TGCGCCAGCACCTCATCCACGGGCTGGGGCTACACCTTC. It translates to CASTSSTGWGYTF. This chain links TRBV5-1 with TRBJ1-2, with unresolved D. The CDR3 spans 13 residues. CDR1 and CDR2 (germline): SGHRS, YFSETQ. With 6 bases removed from V and 8 bases from J, the gap between germline ends came to 17 bases.

This rearrangement joins TRBV7-2 to TRBJ1-1; no clear D gene. Germline V gives CDR1 SGHTA, CDR2 FQGNSA. This CDR3 spans 13 amino acids. Trimming removed 2 bases at V and 6 bases at J, with 10 bases between. The DNA for the CDR3 is TGTGCCAGCAGCTTAATCCCCAACGCTGAAGCTTTCTTT. Its protein is CASSLIPNAEAFF.

The chain carries TRBV3-1 (or the pseudogene TRBV3-2) and TRBJ2-5, with D maybe TRBD2 (5 bases). In germline, CDR1 is LGHDT, CDR2 YNNKEL (reference sequence). V was clipped by 2 bases and J by 2 bases, with 9 bases between them. The CDR3 totals 14 residues. In DNA form, the CDR3 reads TGTGCCAGCAGCCAAAATCCGGGACAAGAGACCCAGTACTTC. The encoded protein is CASSQNPGQETQYF.

V is TRBV30 and J is TRBJ1-6; no clear D gene. CDR3 size: 12 residues. Trimming took off 3 bases at V and 9 bases at J, with 9 bases between the two ends. Germline lookup yields CDR1 GTSNPN and CDR2 SVGIG (reference sequence). The CDR3 DNA sequence: TGTGCCTGGAGAATCGCAGGTTCACCCCTCCACTTT. Translated: CAWRIAGSPLHF.

The chain joins TRBV20-1 to TRBJ2-1; no reliable D call. The CDR3 is made up of 11 amino acids. Germline CDR1 is DFQATT and CDR2 is SNEGSKA (reference sequence). Trimming cost V 3 bases and J 10 bases, with 10 bases left between them. The CDR3 is CSASLLREQFF. DNA of the CDR3: TGCAGTGCTAGTCTCTTACGCGAGCAGTTCTTC.

This clone has more than one count but fewer than ten. The chain links TRBV3-1 (or the pseudogene TRBV3-2) to TRBJ1-2, with TRBD1 matching over 8 bases. Unmatched junction bases numbered 11, after V lost 0 bases and J lost 5 bases. The germline gives CDR1 LGHDT, CDR2 YNNKEL (reference sequence). The CDR3 contains 17 residues. CDR3 nucleotide sequence: TGTGCCAGCAGCCAAGAGTCGAACAGGGGGGAAGTTTATGGCTACACCTTC. Amino acids: CASSQESNRGEVYGYTF.

V usage is TRBV7-2 and J usage is TRBJ1-1; 8 bases are a match to TRBD1. The CDR3 covers 15 residues. Germline loops: CDR1 SGHTA, CDR2 FQGNSA. Trimming at V came to 3 bases and at J to 3 bases, leaving 6 bases not matched to a gene. The CDR3 bases are TGTGCCAGCAGCTTCTGGACAGGGTTGGACACTGAAGCTTTCTTT. This encodes CASSFWTGLDTEAFF. Looking up the rest from reference TRBV7-2 and TRBJ1-1 gives the full variable domain: GAGVSQSPSNKVTEKGKDVELRCDPISGHTALYWYRQSLGQGLEFLIYFQGNSAPDKSGLPSDRFSAERTGGSVSTLTIQRTQQEDSAVYLCASSFWTGLDTEAFFGQGTRLTVV.

Only a few counts were recorded for this clone. The chain employs TRBV4-1 and TRBJ2-5; TRBD2 aligns across 11 bases. CDR3 length equals 17 residues. V gave up 4 bases and J gave up 2 bases; unmatched junction bases: 9. CDR1 is MGHRA and CDR2 is YSYEKL in the germline V gene. CDR3: CASSRKPGTSGQETQYF. CDR3 DNA sequence: TGCGCCAGCAGCCGAAAACCGGGGACTAGCGGTCAAGAGACCCAGTACTTC.

The chain carries TRBV19 and TRBJ2-2; 9 nucleotides match TRBD2. The V and J ends lost 4 bases and 8 bases, in that order; junction bases with no gene match: 8. The CDR3 runs 15 residues. CDR1 LNHDA and CDR2 SQIVND come from the germline V gene (reference sequence). The CDR3 DNA is TGTGCCAGTAGTACCCTAGCGGGGCATTTTGGGGAGCTGTTTTTT. Its translation: CASSTLAGHFGELFF.

The V call is TRBV7-3, the J call TRBJ2-5; 7 positions match TRBD1. There are 14 residues in the CDR3. Germline CDR1 SGHTA, CDR2 FQGTGA. V shed 1 base and J 5 bases; nucleotides not matched to a gene: 4. CDR3 sequence: CASSLNTGDETQYF. The CDR3 DNA reads as TGTGCCAGCAGCTTAAACACAGGGGACGAGACCCAGTACTTC.

The rearrangement links TRBV18 to TRBJ1-6; no firm D call. V was pared by 3 bases and J by 6 bases, with 15 bases between. CDR1 is KGHSH, CDR2 LQKENI, per germline. The CDR3 has 16 amino acids. CDR3 coding DNA: TGTGCCAGCTCACCTACCCGACGGGGAGTTAATTCACCCCTCCACTTT. Its translation: CASSPTRRGVNSPLHF.

A single count supports this clone. The chain couples TRBV5-6 to TRBJ2-2; TRBD1 aligns across 8 bases. With 6 bases clipped from V and 1 base from J, the junction kept 5 bases outside the gene matches. The CDR3 loop spans 15 amino acids. Germline CDR1 and CDR2: SGHDT and YYEEEE. As DNA, the CDR3 is TGTGCCAGCACCCGGACAGGGTTGAACACCGGGGAGCTGTTTTTT. Protein: CASTRTGLNTGELFF.

The V and J genes are TRBV29-1 and TRBJ2-3, with no clear D. The CDR3 is made up of 10 amino acids. The V gene's germline CDR1 is SQVTM and CDR2 ANQGSEA. V was clipped by 7 bases and J by 5 bases, with 7 bases between them. The CDR3 nucleotides are TGCAGCGGGGTCGTAGATACGCAGTATTTT. This sequence encodes CSGVVDTQYF.

The CDR3 nucleotides are TGTGCCAGCAGTGCTCAGGGGGCGAATGAAAAACTGTTTTTT. Amino acids: CASSAQGANEKLFF. This chain joins TRBV2 and TRBJ1-4, with 8 bases aligning to TRBD1. The J segment lost 5 bases and the V segment lost 4 bases, leaving 3 bases of the junction unmatched. The V gene's germline CDR1 is SNHLY and CDR2 FYNNEI. This CDR3 spans 14 amino acids.

The chain uses TRBV11-2 and TRBJ1-1; 7 bases are a match to TRBD1. V lost 6 bases, J lost 5 bases, and 12 bases stayed unmatched. Germline V gene sequence: CDR1 SGHAT, CDR2 FQNNGV. This CDR3 has 15 residues. In DNA, the CDR3 is TGTGCCAGCAGACGGCCGGGACAGCGGAGAACTGAAGCTTTCTTT. Encoded protein: CASRRPGQRRTEAFF.

V usage is TRBV19 and J usage is TRBJ1-1; D is perhaps TRBD1 (6 bases). The CDR3 loop spans 13 amino acids. Per germline, CDR1 LNHDA and CDR2 SQIVND (reference sequence). Trimming pared 7 bases from V and 0 bases from J, leaving 9 bases between. CDR3 DNA sequence: TGTGCCAGTAATGCAGGGGTGAACACTGAAGCTTTCTTT. Translated: CASNAGVNTEAFF.